What follows are 2 T cell receptor beta chains derived from one specimen sequenced in a study of CD8+CD57+ T cells in acquired aplastic anemia. Previously, flow cytometry had revealed CD8+CD57+ cell expansion in the patients chosen for sequencing. Profiles of TCR beta VDJ and CDR3 were generated from a genomic DNA template. TCRdb independently ran MiXCR on the reads; one entry per CDR3 protein. The data contain approximately 100,000 distinct CDR3 sequences, about 66% of them singletons. The sequenced sample consisted of sorted CD4+, CD8+, or CD8+CD57+ T cells (not recorded which) from PBMCs. The source is a human donor with aplastic anemia.

The chain carries TRBV25-1 and TRBJ2-1, with 8 bases aligning to TRBD1. There are 12 residues in the CDR3. Germline V lookup: CDR1 MGHDK, CDR2 SYGVNS. Unmatched junction bases numbered 5, after V lost 4 bases and J lost 12 bases. The CDR3 protein is CASSADRGRQFF. Here the CDR3 DNA reads TGTGCCAGCAGTGCTGACAGGGGACGGCAGTTCTTC.

The rearrangement uses TRBV11-1 and TRBJ1-2; TRBD1 is a possible D gene (6 bases). Per germline, CDR1 SGHAT and CDR2 FQDESV (reference sequence). CDR3 length: 16 amino acids. Deletions cut 5 bases from V and 4 bases from J, with 20 bases between. This CDR3 is CASSPSLVDRTYGYTF. The CDR3 DNA sequence: TGTGCCAGCAGCCCATCCCTGGTAGACAGGACCTATGGCTACACCTTC. The full variable domain, in which reference TRBV11-1 and TRBJ1-2 provide the parts outside the CDR3, is EAEVAQSPRYKITEKSQAVAFWCDPISGHATLYWYRQILGQGPELLVQFQDESVVDDSQLPKDRFSAERLKGVDSTLKIQPAELGDSAMYLCASSPSLVDRTYGYTFGSGTRLTVV.